The clone carrying this T cell receptor (beta chain) has a handful of counts. The entry originates in a study of OX40 agonist ivuxolimab in advanced cancers. Sequencing was performed with immunoSEQ multiplex PCR; in TCRdb, only in-frame clones are kept and a portion is missing. The table lists about 55,000 clones, about 86% of them singletons. V shed 5 bases and J 6 bases; nucleotides not matched to a gene: 6. The CDR3 spans 13 residues. The germline V gene encodes CDR1 MGHRA and CDR2 YSYEKL. Source: CD4+ or CD8+ T cells sorted from blood, taken in a trial of the OX40 agonist ivuxolimab. The receptor comes from an adult with an advanced solid tumor such as melanoma, head and neck, liver or kidney cancer. The V call is TRBV4-1, the J call TRBJ2-7; TRBD1 aligns across 8 bases. The CDR3 DNA is TGCGCCAGCAGCAGTGCAGGGGGCTCCGAGCAGTACTTC. Its translation: CASSSAGGSEQYF.